The following is a T cell receptor beta chain sequence with its context. The record originates from a study of blood T cells in healthy people across ages. CDR3 length equals 14 residues. Per germline, CDR1 SGHTA and CDR2 FQGNSA. Sample-barcoded 5' priming and a J-beta primer mix drove a second PCR of about 7 to 12 cycles. One entry per CDR3 protein results from TCRdb running MiXCR on the 5' RACE reads. There are hundreds of thousands of distinct CDR3 sequences in the sample; around a fifth occur only once, and 3% to 4.5% lies in the top ten. This chain links TRBV7-2 with TRBJ2-5; perhaps TRBD1 as D (5 bases). The end of the DNA aligns better with TRBJ2-7, so the J call may be wrong. The receptor was derived from a man in his sixties or seventies in good health. Material for sequencing was blood. CDR3 amino acids: CASSREPGPYEQYF. As DNA, the CDR3 is TGTGCCAGCAGCCGCGAGCCAGGGCCGTACGAGCAGTACTTC.